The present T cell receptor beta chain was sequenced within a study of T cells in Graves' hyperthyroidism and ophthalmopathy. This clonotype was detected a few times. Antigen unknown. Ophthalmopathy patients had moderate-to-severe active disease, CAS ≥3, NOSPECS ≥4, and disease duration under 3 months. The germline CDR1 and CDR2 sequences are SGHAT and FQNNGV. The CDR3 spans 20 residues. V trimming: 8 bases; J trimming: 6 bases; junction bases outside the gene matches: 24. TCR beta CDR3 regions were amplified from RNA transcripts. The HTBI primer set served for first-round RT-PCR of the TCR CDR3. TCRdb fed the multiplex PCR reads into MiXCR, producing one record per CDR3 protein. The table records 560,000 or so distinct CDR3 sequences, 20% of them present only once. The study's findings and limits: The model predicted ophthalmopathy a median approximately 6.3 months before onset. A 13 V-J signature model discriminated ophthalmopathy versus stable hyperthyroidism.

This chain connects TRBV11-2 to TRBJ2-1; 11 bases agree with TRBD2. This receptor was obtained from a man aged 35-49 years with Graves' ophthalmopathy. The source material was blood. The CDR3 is CASGYPPTGTSGHKPNEQFF. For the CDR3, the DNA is TGTGCCAGCGGATACCCCCCTACCGGGACTAGCGGCCATAAACCCAATGAGCAGTTCTTC.